Listed below are T cell receptor beta chains from one sample, sequenced in a study of blood T cell repertoires in COVID-19. Sequencing used immunoSEQ multiplex PCR; TCRdb keeps in-frame clones, though not all of them. The sample records about 230,000 clones, just under 90% being singletons. Sequencing was performed on peripheral blood. The receptors were gathered from a man aged 30 to 39 with COVID-19, enrolled during active disease. The CDR3 runs from the conserved cysteine through the conserved F or W. D genes are given only for firm matches. Clone size, where shown, is once, few, many, or a class for clones that have expanded.

clone size	V gene	J gene	D gene	CDR3 protein	CDR3 DNA
NA	TRBV27	TRBJ2-7	NA	CASSLRGTEQYF	TGTGCCAGCAGTTTACGGGGGACCGAGCAGTACTTC
NA	TRBV7-2	TRBJ1-2	NA	CASSLESGNYGYTF	TGTGCCAGCAGCTTAGAATCGGGGAACTATGGCTACACCTTC
NA	TRBV27	TRBJ1-6	NA	CASSLSIGLSSYNSPLHF	TGTGCCAGCAGTTTATCGATCGGGTTAAGCTCCTATAATTCACCCCTCCACTTT
NA	TRBV25-1	TRBJ1-3	TRBD1	CASSAGQGAPGGNTIYF	TGTGCCAGCAGTGCGGGACAGGGGGCGCCGGGAGGAAACACCATATATTTT
NA	TRBV5-1	TRBJ1-1	TRBD1	CASTLAGQMNTEAFF	TGCGCCAGCACCTTGGCGGGACAGATGAACACTGAAGCTTTCTTT
once	TRBV28	TRBJ2-7	TRBD1	CASRTQGAVNEQYF	TGTGCCAGCAGGACACAGGGGGCGGTCAACGAGCAGTACTTC
once	TRBV30	TRBJ1-4	NA	CAWHTGVNEKLFF	TGTGCCTGGCATACAGGAGTAAATGAAAAACTGTTTTTT
once	TRBV4-1	TRBJ1-6	TRBD1	CASSPRTGYNSPLHF	TGCGCCAGCAGCCCACGGACAGGATATAATTCACCCCTCCACTTT
NA	TRBV27	TRBJ1-2	NA	CASSQGPVYGYTF	TGTGCCAGCAGTCAGGGGCCAGTCTATGGCTACACCTTC
NA	TRBV28	TRBJ1-2	TRBD1	CASGGDRVYGYTF	TGTGCCAGCGGGGGGGACAGGGTCTATGGCTACACCTTC